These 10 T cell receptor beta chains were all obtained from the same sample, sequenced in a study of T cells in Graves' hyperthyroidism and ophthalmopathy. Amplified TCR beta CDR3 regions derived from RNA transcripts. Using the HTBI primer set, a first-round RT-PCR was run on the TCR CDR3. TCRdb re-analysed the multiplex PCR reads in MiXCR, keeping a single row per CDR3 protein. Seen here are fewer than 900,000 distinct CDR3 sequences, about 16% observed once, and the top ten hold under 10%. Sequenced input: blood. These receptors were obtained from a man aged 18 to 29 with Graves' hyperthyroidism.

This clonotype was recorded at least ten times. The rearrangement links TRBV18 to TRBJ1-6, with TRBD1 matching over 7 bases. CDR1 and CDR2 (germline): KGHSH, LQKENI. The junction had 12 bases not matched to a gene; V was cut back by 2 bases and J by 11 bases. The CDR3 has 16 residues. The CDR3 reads CASSPSSPGGRAPLHF. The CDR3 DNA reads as TGTGCCAGCTCACCAAGTTCGCCAGGGGGGAGGGCACCCCTCCACTTT.

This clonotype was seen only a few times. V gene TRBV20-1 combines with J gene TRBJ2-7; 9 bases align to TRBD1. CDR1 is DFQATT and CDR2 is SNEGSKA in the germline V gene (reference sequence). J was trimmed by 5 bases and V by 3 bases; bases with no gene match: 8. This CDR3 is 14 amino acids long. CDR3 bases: TGCAGTGCTAGCCGAGGACAGGGGATCCACGAGCAGTACTTC. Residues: CSASRGQGIHEQYF.

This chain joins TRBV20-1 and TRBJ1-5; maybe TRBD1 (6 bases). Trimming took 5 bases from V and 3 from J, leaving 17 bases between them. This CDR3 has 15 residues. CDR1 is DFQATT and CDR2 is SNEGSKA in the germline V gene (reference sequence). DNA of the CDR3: TGCAGTGCTCGCCGGGGGGCGGGAAACAATCAGCCCCAGCATTTT. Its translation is CSARRGAGNNQPQHF.

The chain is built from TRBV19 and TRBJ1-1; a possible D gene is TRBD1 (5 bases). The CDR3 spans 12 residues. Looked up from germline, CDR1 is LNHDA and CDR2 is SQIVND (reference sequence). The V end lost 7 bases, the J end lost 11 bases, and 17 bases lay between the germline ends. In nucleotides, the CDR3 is TGTGCCAGTACCGCGGGACCACCGGGGGCTTTCTTT. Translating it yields CASTAGPPGAFF.

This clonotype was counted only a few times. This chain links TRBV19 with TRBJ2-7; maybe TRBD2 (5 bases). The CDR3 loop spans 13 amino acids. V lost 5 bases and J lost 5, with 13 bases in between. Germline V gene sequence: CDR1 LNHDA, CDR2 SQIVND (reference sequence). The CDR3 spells CASSQRGNHEQYF. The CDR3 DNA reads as TGTGCCAGTAGTCAGCGAGGGAACCACGAGCAGTACTTC.

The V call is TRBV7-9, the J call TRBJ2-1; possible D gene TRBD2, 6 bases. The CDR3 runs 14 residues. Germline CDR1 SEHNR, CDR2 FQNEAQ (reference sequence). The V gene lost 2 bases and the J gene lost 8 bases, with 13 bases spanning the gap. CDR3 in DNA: TGTGCCAGCAGCTTAATAACCTGGAGGGATGAGCAGTTCTTC. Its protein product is CASSLITWRDEQFF. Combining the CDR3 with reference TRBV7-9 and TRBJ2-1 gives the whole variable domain DTGVSQNPRHKITKRGQNVTFRCDPISEHNRLYWYRQTLGQGPEFLTYFQNEAQLEKSRLLSDRFSAERPKGSFSTLEIQRTEQGDSAMYLCASSLITWRDEQFFGPGTRLTVL.

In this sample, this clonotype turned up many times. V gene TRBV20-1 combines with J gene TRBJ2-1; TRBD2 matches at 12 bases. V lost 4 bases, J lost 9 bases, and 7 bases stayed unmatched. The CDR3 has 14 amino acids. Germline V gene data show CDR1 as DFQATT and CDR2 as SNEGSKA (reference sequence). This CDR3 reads CSANLAGGRSEQFF. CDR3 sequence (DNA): TGCAGTGCTAACCTAGCGGGAGGGCGCAGTGAGCAGTTCTTC.

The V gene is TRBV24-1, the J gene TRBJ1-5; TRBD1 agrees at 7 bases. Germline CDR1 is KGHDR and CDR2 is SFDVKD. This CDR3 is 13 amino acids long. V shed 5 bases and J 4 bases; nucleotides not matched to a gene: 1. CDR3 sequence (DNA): TGTGCCACCAGTGGGGACAGAAATCAGCCCCAGCATTTT. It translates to CATSGDRNQPQHF.

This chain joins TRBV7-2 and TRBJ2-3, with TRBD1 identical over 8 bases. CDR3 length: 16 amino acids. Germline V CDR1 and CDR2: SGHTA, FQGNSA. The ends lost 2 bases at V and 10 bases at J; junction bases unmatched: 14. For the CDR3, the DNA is TGTGCCAGCAGCTTACTCGGACAGGGTGACCCCGGGTCGCAGTATTTT. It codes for CASSLLGQGDPGSQYF.

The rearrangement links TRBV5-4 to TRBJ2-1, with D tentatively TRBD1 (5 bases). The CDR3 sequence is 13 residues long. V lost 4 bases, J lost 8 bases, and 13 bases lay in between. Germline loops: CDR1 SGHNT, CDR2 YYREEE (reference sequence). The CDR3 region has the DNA TGTGCCAGCAGCATCGGCTTGGGGCATGAGCAGTTCTTC. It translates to CASSIGLGHEQFF.